The present TCR beta chain was sequenced within a study of identifying expanded T cells in peripheral blood (dated by TCRdb to between 2018 and 2021). General notes on the study: Technical replicates were generated by sequencing separate aliquots of the same genomic DNA pool, and four replicates were compared pairwise. The paper as a whole reports these results and caveats: The authors expected biological variance in healthy repertoires might increase further over much longer intervals such as months to years. Across all healthy donors, variance in clone template counts between approximately 2-week samples was found to increase significantly with total template count. The binomial model flagged around 1.1 differentially abundant clones between technical replicates, compared with roughly 15 over two weeks and 19 over roughly 4 weeks. Across all healthy-donor time intervals, the beta-binomial model significantly lowered both the number of clones called differentially abundant and the false-positive rate.

The immunoSEQ Assay, which uses bias-controlled multiplex PCR amplification of genomic DNA, was used to profile TCRbeta CDR3 regions. As for the original processing: To quantify the absolute abundance of each unique TCRbeta CDR3 region, the sequences were collapsed and filtered. Differential abundance was assessed using a binomial (Fisher-equivalent) model and a beta-binomial model in which time-dependent variance fitted from healthy donors was added. Any clone with fewer than 5 combined templates was excluded, and a clone was called differentially abundant if its Benjamini-Hochberg FDR was below 0.01. Using the form v = (b*log(k)+a)^2, the beta-binomial variance was modeled as a function of the total template count across the two samples. TCRdb limited this immuneACCESS table to in-frame rearrangements with V and J called. A share of clones is missing; checked studies link under half to unresolved V genes, and the rest is unexplained. V, J and clone size are those of that table, while D and trimming were read from the DNA. Here the sample has some 90,000 clones; 70% to 90% occur a single time. Around 19% of the sample lies in the top ten.

The trim is 6 bases for V and 0 bases for J, with a gap of 6 bases between the germline ends. CDR3 length: 12 amino acids, cysteine to phenylalanine. The retained sequence is limited to the CDR3, 36 bases, with the frame set at the first base. CDR1 is given as SGDLS and CDR2 as YYNGEE, both from the germline V gene. About this clone itself: Its antigen is still unknown. Within one base of it there is no much larger clone, and no base qualities were kept.

No immune events, such as infections, were documented for the healthy donors during the collection period. Blood repertoires from healthy donors were used as a training cohort for calibrating time-dependent variance in a beta-binomial model of differential abundance of T-cell clones. The training cohort was composed of approximately ten healthy donors, 3 female and 7 male. The donors were between about 29 and 64 years old, with an average age of 43 years. Whole blood was collected from each healthy donor at three time points spaced two weeks apart and obtained from a commercial supplier. For immunosequencing, genomic DNA was extracted from whole blood that had not been sorted.

This chain joins TRBV9 to TRBJ2-5, and possibly TRBD1, on 5 matching bases. This clonotype originated in a person aged 18 to 75 in good health. Sequencing was performed on blood. The DNA is as follows: TGTGCCAGCAAAGGGGACCAAGAGACCCAGTACTTC. This is translated as CASKGDQETQYF.